Shown below are 14 T cell receptor beta chains from a single sample sequenced in a study of blood T cell repertoires in COVID-19. TCRdb's table, derived via immunoSEQ multiplex PCR, lists solely in-frame clones and lacks some. In the table there are 230,000 or so clones, 80% to 90% of which are singletons. The source material was peripheral blood. All receptors come from a woman between 35 and 50 years old who had recovered from COVID-19.

The V call is TRBV18, the J call TRBJ1-4; a possible D gene is TRBD1 (6 bases). Germline CDR1 reads KGHSH; CDR2 reads LQKENI. This CDR3 contains 16 residues. Trimming cost V 2 bases and J 3 bases, with 13 bases left between them. CDR3 nucleotides: TGTGCCAGCTCACCAATGCAGGGGAATTCTAATGAAAAACTGTTTTTT. This translates into CASSPMQGNSNEKLFF. The full variable domain, rest sourced from reference TRBV18 and TRBJ1-4, is NAGVMQNPRHLVRRRGQEARLRCSPMKGHSHVYWYRQLPEEGLKFMVYLQKENIIDESGMPKERFSAEFPKEGPSILRIQQVVRGDSAAYFCASSPMQGNSNEKLFFGSGTQLSVL.

The chain uses TRBV7-9 and TRBJ2-7, with D hard to call. The CDR3 contains 13 residues. From germline, CDR1 is SEHNR and CDR2 FQNEAQ (reference sequence). V was clipped by 0 bases and J by 3 bases, with 6 bases between them. The CDR3 here is CASSLAPGYEQYF. CDR3 DNA: TGTGCCAGCAGCTTAGCGCCCGGCTACGAGCAGTACTTC.

V usage is TRBV14 and J usage is TRBJ2-5; D remains unclear. Germline values: CDR1 SGHDN, CDR2 FVKESK. This CDR3 contains 14 residues. Trimming removed 2 bases at V and 1 base at J, with 8 bases between. CDR3 in DNA: TGTGCCAGCAGCCAATCCTGGGCCCAAGAGACCCAGTACTTC. Protein product: CASSQSWAQETQYF.

The V and J genes are TRBV5-1 and TRBJ2-6; no firm D call. The V end lost 4 bases, the J end lost 0 bases, and 5 bases lay between the germline ends. This CDR3 is built from 14 residues. CDR1 and CDR2 (germline): SGHRS, YFSETQ. CDR3: CASSPISGANVLTF. CDR3 DNA: TGCGCCAGCAGCCCTATCTCTGGGGCCAACGTCCTGACTTTC.

This clone appeared once. This chain links TRBV3-1 (or the pseudogene TRBV3-2) with TRBJ2-6; 9 bases fit TRBD1. J was trimmed by 3 bases and V by 4 bases; bases with no gene match: 7. This CDR3 is built from 17 residues. Germline V gene sequence: CDR1 LGHDT, CDR2 YNNKEL (reference sequence). CDR3 DNA: TGTGCCAGCAGCCCGGGACAGGGAAAGATTGGGGCCAACGTCCTGACTTTC. It is translated as CASSPGQGKIGANVLTF.

V is TRBV13 and J is TRBJ2-1, with TRBD2 matching 7 bases. J was trimmed by 7 bases and V by 5 bases; bases with no gene match: 11. CDR1 and CDR2 (germline): PRHDT, FYEKMQ (reference sequence). The CDR3 is 15 residues long. The chain's CDR3 is CASSPQAGVFNEQFF. Written as DNA, the CDR3 is TGTGCCAGCAGCCCCCAGGCGGGGGTCTTTAATGAGCAGTTCTTC.

This clone has only one observation. The chain combines TRBV11-2 with TRBJ1-4; TRBD1 might be the D (5 bases). The V gene's germline CDR1 is SGHAT and CDR2 FQNNGV. This CDR3 region has 14 residues. V gave up 4 bases and J gave up 8 bases, with 14 bases separating them. The CDR3 protein is CASSSIGVDEKLFF. The CDR3 bases are TGTGCCAGCAGCTCCATAGGGGTAGACGAAAAACTGTTTTTT.

The chain couples TRBV6-5 to TRBJ2-3, with D possibly matching TRBD1 (5 bases). The CDR3 runs to 15 residues. Trimming took 7 bases from V and 2 from J, leaving 16 bases between them. Per germline, CDR1 MNHEY and CDR2 SVGAGI. In DNA form, the CDR3 reads TGTGCCAGCAATGCAGGGTTCGGTTTCACAGATACGCAGTATTTT. Its protein is CASNAGFGFTDTQYF.

The J gene is TRBJ2-3, the V gene TRBV7-2; D is perhaps TRBD1 (6 bases). Germline values: CDR1 SGHTA, CDR2 FQGNSA. This CDR3 spans 14 amino acids. Deletions cut 3 bases from V and 5 bases from J, with 12 bases between. CDR3 region: CASSFPLGGDTQYF. The CDR3 DNA reads TGTGCCAGCAGCTTCCCCTTAGGGGGAGATACGCAGTATTTT.

V and J are TRBV12-3 or TRBV12-4 and TRBJ2-7; 12 nucleotides line up with TRBD1. The CDR3 covers 13 residues. The V and J ends lost 8 bases and 6 bases, in that order; junction bases with no gene match: 5. The CDR3 coding sequence is TGTGCCAGCTCGGGGGACAGGGGGCGCGAGCAGTACTTC. Translating gives CASSGDRGREQYF.

The J gene is TRBJ2-6, the V gene TRBV4-2; 8 bases line up with TRBD1. Germline V gene data show CDR1 as LGHNA and CDR2 as YNFKEQ. Germline trimming cut 4 bases from V and 3 bases from J; bases unmatched to any gene: 11. The CDR3 is 18 amino acids. In DNA, the CDR3 is TGTGCCAGCAGCCGATCCGGGACAGGAGACGGTGGGGCCAACGTCCTGACTTTC. It specifies CASSRSGTGDGGANVLTF.

The V and J genes are TRBV27 and TRBJ2-7, with TRBD2 matching 7 bases. CDR1 MNHEY and CDR2 SMNVEV come from the germline V gene (reference sequence). This CDR3 is 16 amino acids long. V was pared by 5 bases and J by 0 bases, with 10 bases of the junction left unmatched. The CDR3 spells CASSELAAGSSYEQYF. As DNA, the CDR3 is TGTGCCAGCAGTGAGCTAGCGGCGGGAAGCTCCTACGAGCAGTACTTC.

The chain combines TRBV12-3 or TRBV12-4 with TRBJ2-2; D unclear. With 6 bases removed from V and 2 bases from J, the gap between germline ends came to 4 bases. The CDR3 sequence is 12 residues long. CDR3 protein: CASSPNTGELFF. DNA for the CDR3: TGTGCCAGCAGCCCAAACACCGGGGAGCTGTTTTTT.

The genes are TRBV6-5 and TRBJ2-5; D perhaps matches TRBD2 (5 bases). Between the trimmed V and J ends, which lost 10 bases and 4 bases, there was a span of 16 bases. The CDR3 sequence is 13 residues long. Looked up from germline, CDR1 is MNHEY and CDR2 is SVGAGI. The CDR3 nucleotides are TGTGCCACACTTCGAGGGCAAGGAGAGACCCAGTACTTC. Translation: CATLRGQGETQYF.